The 25 T cell receptor beta chains presented below share a single source sample, sequenced in a study of shared clonotypes between healthy human individuals. Data came from immunoSEQ multiplex PCR; TCRdb stores just in-frame clones and leaves some out. The profile shows more than 900,000 clones, more than 75% of them singletons. The source material was memory CD4+ T cells from PBMCs. The subset was: CD45RA-negative fraction. The source of these receptors is a man aged 18 to 30 in good health. Some clones in this sample may be carry-over from other donors' samples.

The chain uses TRBV7-9 and TRBJ2-3; 7 positions match TRBD1. V gave up 4 bases and J gave up 0 bases; unmatched junction bases: 1. The CDR3 extends over 14 amino acids. In germline, CDR1 is SEHNR, CDR2 FQNEAQ (reference sequence). As DNA, the CDR3 is TGTGCCAGCAGCTGGGACAGAAGCACAGATACGCAGTATTTT. This translates into CASSWDRSTDTQYF.

V and J are TRBV9 and TRBJ2-5, with D possibly matching TRBD1 (7 bases). The V end lost 4 bases, the J end lost 5 bases, and 18 bases lay between the germline ends. This CDR3 region has 15 residues. The germline V gene has CDR1 SGDLS and CDR2 YYNGEE. The CDR3 protein is CASSPRGARGETQYF. DNA for the CDR3: TGTGCCAGCAGCCCCAGGGGGGCTAGAGGGGAGACCCAGTACTTC.

This chain uses TRBV7-6 with TRBJ1-5, with D possibly matching TRBD1 (5 bases). The germline V and J ends were trimmed by 5 bases and 5 bases, with 19 bases remaining between them. CDR1 and CDR2 (germline): SGHVS, FNYEAQ. This CDR3 is built from 16 residues. The CDR3 DNA sequence: TGTGCCAGCAGCAGTTATCCTGGCAGGGACCATCAGCCCCAGCATTTT. Protein: CASSSYPGRDHQPQHF.

The genes are TRBV2 and TRBJ1-5, with D perhaps matching TRBD1 (5 bases). Trimming stripped 7 bases from V and 3 bases from J, with 16 bases between. This CDR3 spans 15 amino acids. Germline-derived CDR1 and CDR2 are SNHLY and FYNNEI. The CDR3 region has the DNA TGTGCCAGCATTTCGGGGAAGGGGACCAATCAGCCCCAGCATTTT. Translation: CASISGKGTNQPQHF.

The chain joins TRBV27 to TRBJ2-7; D is unresolved. The V gene lost 3 bases and the J gene lost 5 bases, with 20 bases spanning the gap. This CDR3 is built from 16 residues. CDR1 and CDR2 from the germline V gene are MNHEY and SMNVEV (reference sequence). The CDR3 sequence is CASSLLGLATNNEQYF. CDR3 bases: TGTGCCAGCAGTTTGTTGGGGTTGGCTACCAATAACGAGCAGTACTTC.

V usage is TRBV27 and J usage is TRBJ2-3; D is ambiguous. CDR3 size: 12 residues. V lost 5 bases to trimming and J lost 6 bases, with 9 bases between them. Germline assignment: CDR1 MNHEY and CDR2 SMNVEV (reference sequence). Here the CDR3 reads CASSRWVDTQYF. CDR3 nucleotides: TGTGCCAGCAGTCGCTGGGTTGATACGCAGTATTTT.

The V call is TRBV25-1, the J call TRBJ2-1, with 7 positions matching TRBD2. Germline V CDR1 and CDR2: MGHDK, SYGVNS. Unmatched junction bases numbered 8, after V lost 4 bases and J lost 8 bases. The CDR3 runs to 14 residues. The CDR3 DNA reads as TGTGCCAGCAGTGCCGGGACTATGTTTCATGAGCAGTTCTTC. This gives the protein CASSAGTMFHEQFF.

This clone turned up a few times. This chain joins TRBV9 and TRBJ1-1; D unclear. The V gene's germline CDR1 is SGDLS and CDR2 YYNGEE. The CDR3 consists of 15 residues. V shed 4 bases and J shed 0 bases, with 13 bases lying between them. CDR3: CASSPRLGVNTEAFF. CDR3 bases: TGTGCCAGCAGCCCCCGCCTCGGAGTGAACACTGAAGCTTTCTTT.

The chain combines TRBV5-1 with TRBJ2-7; TRBD1 matches 7 bases. CDR3 size: 15 residues. The ends lost 1 base at V and 1 base at J; junction bases unmatched: 5. Germline assignment: CDR1 SGHRS and CDR2 YFSETQ. For the CDR3, the DNA is TGCGCCAGCAGCTTGACCGCAGGGGGATCCTACGAGCAGTACTTC. Its protein is CASSLTAGGSYEQYF.

This chain links TRBV4-3 with TRBJ1-1; TRBD1 aligns across 7 bases. Germline values: CDR1 LGHNA, CDR2 YSLEER. This CDR3 is 15 amino acids long. V shed 1 base and J 5 bases; nucleotides not matched to a gene: 7. The CDR3 region is CASSQGGGDGTEAFF. CDR3 nucleotides: TGCGCCAGCAGCCAAGGAGGGGGCGACGGGACTGAAGCTTTCTTT.

CDR3 coding DNA: TGTGCCAGCAGCTTGCTAGCGGGAGAATCAGAGACCCAGTACTTC. Amino acids: CASSLLAGESETQYF. V usage is TRBV5-5 and J usage is TRBJ2-5; 10 nucleotides align to TRBD2. In germline, CDR1 is SGHKS, CDR2 YYEKEE (reference sequence). The CDR3 is 15 residues long. Germline trimming cut 1 base from V and 4 bases from J; bases unmatched to any gene: 4.

J is TRBJ2-1 and V is TRBV5-1; no definite D call. The V and J ends lost 1 base and 0 bases respectively, with 5 bases between them. This CDR3 has 14 amino acids. In germline, CDR1 is SGHRS, CDR2 YFSETQ. The DNA of the CDR3 is TGCGCCAGCAGCTTGCCTGTCTCCTACAATGAGCAGTTCTTC. It is translated as CASSLPVSYNEQFF.

The chain uses TRBV5-1 and TRBJ2-1; a weak D match, TRBD2 (6 bases). The germline gives CDR1 SGHRS, CDR2 YFSETQ. This CDR3 spans 16 amino acids. Trimming shortened V by 0 bases and J by 7 bases, and 17 bases separated the two germline ends. The CDR3 spells CASSLGVGRGINEQFF. CDR3 in DNA: TGCGCCAGCAGCTTGGGAGTGGGGCGCGGGATAAATGAGCAGTTCTTC.

This rearrangement joins TRBV2 to TRBJ1-4; 8 nucleotides align to TRBD1. Germline assignment: CDR1 SNHLY and CDR2 FYNNEI. With 5 bases clipped from V and 7 bases from J, the junction kept 9 bases outside the gene matches. The CDR3 has 15 amino acids. The CDR3 here is CASSPRQGRGEKLFF. The CDR3, as DNA: TGTGCCAGCAGTCCCCGACAGGGGAGGGGTGAAAAACTGTTTTTT. The full variable domain, rest sourced from reference TRBV2 and TRBJ1-4, is EPEVTQTPSHQVTQMGQEVILRCVPISNHLYFYWYRQILGQKVEFLVSFYNNEISEKSEIFDDQFSVERPDGSNFTLKIRSTKLEDSAMYFCASSPRQGRGEKLFFGSGTQLSVL.

The chain joins TRBV7-3 to TRBJ2-3, with D possibly TRBD1 on 6 matching bases. Germline CDR1 reads SGHTA; CDR2 reads FQGTGA. The CDR3 loop spans 16 amino acids. V was cut by 5 bases and J by 4 bases, with 19 bases left in between. The CDR3 is CASSKAGDVASDTQYF. CDR3 bases: TGTGCCAGCAGCAAGGCAGGGGACGTCGCTTCAGATACGCAGTATTTT.

This rearrangement joins TRBV6-5 to TRBJ1-2; D might be TRBD1 (6 bases). The V gene lost 6 bases and the J gene lost 2 bases, with 10 bases spanning the gap. From germline, CDR1 is MNHEY and CDR2 SVGAGI. CDR3 length: 13 amino acids. The CDR3 DNA is TGTGCCAGCAGCCGACAGGAGAACTATGGCTACACCTTC. It is translated as CASSRQENYGYTF.

CDR3 bases: TGTGCCAGTAGTATGAGGCGGGAGGGCAGGAATGAGCAGTTCTTC. Its protein is CASSMRREGRNEQFF. The chain employs TRBV19 and TRBJ2-1, with TRBD2 identical over 9 bases. With 3 bases clipped from V and 7 bases from J, the junction kept 7 bases outside the gene matches. Germline V gene sequence: CDR1 LNHDA, CDR2 SQIVND (reference sequence). The CDR3 covers 15 residues.

The chain uses TRBV28 and TRBJ2-5; TRBD2 matches 13 bases. The ends lost 5 bases at V and 5 bases at J; junction bases unmatched: 8. Germline-derived CDR1 and CDR2 are MDHEN and SYDVKM. The CDR3 length is 16 residues. CDR3 DNA sequence: TGTGCCAGCAGTCCTCTGGGGACTAGCGGGATTGAGACCCAGTACTTC. The encoded protein is CASSPLGTSGIETQYF.

A word on this clone: Other DNA sequences from this sample encode an identical CDR3 as well. The V and J genes are TRBV5-1 and TRBJ1-3; weak D call: TRBD1 (5 bases). The CDR3 has 12 amino acids. Germline V lookup: CDR1 SGHRS, CDR2 YFSETQ. Trimming took off 4 bases at V and 7 bases at J, with 9 bases between the two ends. The DNA of the CDR3 is TGCGCCAGCAGCCTAGAGGGGAACACCATATATTTT. Its translation: CASSLEGNTIYF. The whole variable domain, remainder taken from reference TRBV5-1 and TRBJ1-3, is KAGVTQTPRYLIKTRGQQVTLSCSPISGHRSVSWYQQTPGQGLQFLFEYFSETQRNKGNFPGRFSGRQFSNSRSEMNVSTLELGDSALYLCASSLEGNTIYFGEGSWLTVV.

The genes are TRBV10-3 and TRBJ2-5; a weak D match, TRBD1 (6 bases). V gave up 6 bases and J gave up 5 bases, with 7 bases separating them. Germline CDR1 ENHRY, CDR2 SYGVKD. There are 11 residues in the CDR3. The CDR3 DNA reads as TGTGCCATCAGCCAGGGGGAGACCCAGTACTTC. Its protein is CAISQGETQYF.

This chain joins TRBV19 and TRBJ2-1, with 8 bases that match TRBD2. The CDR3 spans 14 residues. CDR1 is LNHDA, CDR2 SQIVND, per germline (reference sequence). J lost 2 bases, V lost 4 bases, and 1 base had no gene match. CDR3 in amino acids: CASSTSGPYNEQFF. In DNA, the CDR3 is TGTGCCAGTAGTACTAGCGGGCCCTACAATGAGCAGTTCTTC. Full variable domain (remainder filled in from reference TRBV19 and TRBJ2-1): DGGITQSPKYLFRKEGQNVTLSCEQNLNHDAMYWYRQDPGQGLRLIYYSQIVNDFQKGDIAEGYSVSREKKESFPLTVTSAQKNPTAFYLCASSTSGPYNEQFFGPGTRLTVL.

The chain carries TRBV25-1 and TRBJ1-2; no definite D call. V lost 7 bases to trimming and J lost 7 bases, with 16 bases between them. Per germline, CDR1 MGHDK and CDR2 SYGVNS. The CDR3 runs 13 residues. CDR3 amino acids: CASTIGGSSGYTF. CDR3 nucleotide sequence: TGTGCCAGCACCATTGGAGGGAGCTCTGGCTACACCTTC.

The rearrangement links TRBV14 to TRBJ1-3; a weak D match, TRBD1 (5 bases). V was clipped by 1 base and J by 0 bases, with 22 bases between them. The CDR3 totals 20 residues. Germline V CDR1 and CDR2: SGHDN, FVKESK. The CDR3 DNA reads as TGTGCCAGCAGCCAAGTGAGGGGTCCGAAGGGAGGCCACTCTGGAAACACCATATATTTT. Translated: CASSQVRGPKGGHSGNTIYF.

The chain uses TRBV7-2 and TRBJ2-7; D remains unclear. Trimming pared 2 bases from V and 2 bases from J, leaving 10 bases between. The CDR3 consists of 14 residues. Germline loops: CDR1 SGHTA, CDR2 FQGNSA. CDR3: CASSLNVGPYEQYF. The CDR3 nucleotides are TGTGCCAGCAGCTTAAATGTGGGCCCCTACGAGCAGTACTTC. Based on the CDR3 plus reference TRBV7-2 and TRBJ2-7, the full variable domain is GAGVSQSPSNKVTEKGKDVELRCDPISGHTALYWYRQSLGQGLEFLIYFQGNSAPDKSGLPSDRFSAERTGGSVSTLTIQRTQQEDSAVYLCASSLNVGPYEQYFGPGTRLTVT.

Remarks on this clone: The sample holds other DNA sequences that translate to the same CDR3. The V call is TRBV7-9, the J call TRBJ2-2; the match to TRBD1 covers 7 bases. V dropped 6 bases and J dropped 3; count of bases not matched to a gene: 4. The CDR3 is made up of 14 amino acids. Germline-derived CDR1 and CDR2 are SEHNR and FQNEAQ (reference sequence). The CDR3 spells CASRVGTDTGELFF. The CDR3 region has the DNA TGTGCCAGCAGGGTGGGGACAGACACCGGGGAGCTGTTTTTT.